This TCR beta chain came from a study of beta chain features in type 1 diabetes. Notes on the study in general: Reduced insertions and increased deletions marked VDJ junctions in type 1 diabetes patients. Moderate yet significant TCRB CDR3 shortening was seen in Type 1 diabetes patients in all four CD4+ subsets. Compared to healthy donors, patients appeared to have naive, central memory and Treg TCRB repertoires that were more alike.

cDNA synthesis used the whole RNA isolate, giving expressed TCRB sequences. The read count averaged approximately 3.5 million across naive, central memory and regulatory T cell samples. The protocol was immunoSEQ multiplex PCR, while the TCRdb copy is restricted to in-frame clones and leaves out a portion. The data show 200,000 to 250,000 clones, roughly 13% seen once. As to this clone: Its antigen remains unidentified.

Germline V gene lookup returns CDR1 ENHRY and CDR2 SYGVKD. The germline V and J ends were trimmed by 4 bases and 3 bases, with 10 bases remaining between them. There are 14 residues in the CDR3. The sequence derives from a man aged 30-40 years with type 1 diabetes. Sequencing was performed on naive CD4+ T cells from blood. The rearrangement links TRBV10-3 to TRBJ1-5, with D possibly TRBD1 on 6 matching bases. CDR3 nucleotides: TGTGCCATCAGTGTCGCAGGGGTCAATCAGCCCCAGCATTTT. Translation: CAISVAGVNQPQHF.